This T cell receptor beta chain was found in a study of cytomegalovirus exposure and HLA in healthy donors. Study-level background: The study placed around 80% of its approximately 360 genotyped donors in the Caucasian-associated ancestry cluster.

This CDR3 has 14 residues. V lost 9 bases, J lost 1 base, and 5 bases stayed unmatched. CDR1 and CDR2 from the germline V gene are MDHEN and SYDVKM. It was with 60 Vbeta and 13 Jbeta primers that the PCR ran. Sequenced by immunoSEQ multiplex PCR; TCRdb stores in-frame clones only, minus some. The data contain 150,000 to 200,000 clones, 65% to 85% of them singletons. Details on this clone: The antigen remains unidentified.

Study-wide points: Most CMV-associated TCR beta chains were later found to appear HLA-restricted. Available immune exposure information covered CMV serostatus only. What a later analysis showed was that several of the most significant clusters appeared linked to common viral pathogens.

This clonotype was obtained from a male donor in good health and CMV-seropositive. The sequencing input was PBMCs. The genes are TRBV28 and TRBJ2-1, with TRBD2 identical over 8 bases. The CDR3, as DNA: TGTGCCAGTTTAGCGGGACCTTCCTACAATGAGCAGTTCTTC. This gives the protein CASLAGPSYNEQFF.